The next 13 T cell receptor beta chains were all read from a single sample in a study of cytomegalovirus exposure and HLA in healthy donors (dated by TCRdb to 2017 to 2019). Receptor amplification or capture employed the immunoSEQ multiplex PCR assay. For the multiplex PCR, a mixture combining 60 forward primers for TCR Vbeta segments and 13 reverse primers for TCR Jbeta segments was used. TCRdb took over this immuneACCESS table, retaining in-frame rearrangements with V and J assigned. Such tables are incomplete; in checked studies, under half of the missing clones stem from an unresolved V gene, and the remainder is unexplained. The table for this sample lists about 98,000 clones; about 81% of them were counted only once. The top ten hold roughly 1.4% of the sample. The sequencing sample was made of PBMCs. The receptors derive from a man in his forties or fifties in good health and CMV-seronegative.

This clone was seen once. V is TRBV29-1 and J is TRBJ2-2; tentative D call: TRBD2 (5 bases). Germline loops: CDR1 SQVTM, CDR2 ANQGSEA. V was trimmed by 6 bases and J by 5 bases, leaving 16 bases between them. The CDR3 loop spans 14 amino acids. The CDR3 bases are TGCAGCGTCGTACGGTCAACGGGGACCGGGGAGCTGTTTTTT. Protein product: CSVVRSTGTGELFF.

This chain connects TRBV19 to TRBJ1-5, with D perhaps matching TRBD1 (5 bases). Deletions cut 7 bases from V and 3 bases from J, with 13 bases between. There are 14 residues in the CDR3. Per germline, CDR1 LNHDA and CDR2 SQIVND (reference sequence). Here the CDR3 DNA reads TGTGCCAGTACCACGTGGGGGGACAATCAGCCCCAGCATTTT. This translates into CASTTWGDNQPQHF.

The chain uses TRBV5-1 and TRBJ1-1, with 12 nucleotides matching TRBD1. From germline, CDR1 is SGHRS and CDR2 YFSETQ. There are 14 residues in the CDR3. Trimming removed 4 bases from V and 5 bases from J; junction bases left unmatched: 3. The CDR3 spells CASSGTGGRTEAFF. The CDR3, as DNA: TGCGCCAGCAGCGGGACAGGGGGCAGAACTGAAGCTTTCTTT.

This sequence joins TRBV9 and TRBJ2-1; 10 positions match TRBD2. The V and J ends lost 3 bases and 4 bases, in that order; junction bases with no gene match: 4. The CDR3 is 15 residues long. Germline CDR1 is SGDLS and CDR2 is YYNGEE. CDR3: CASSALAGDYNEQFF. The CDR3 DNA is TGTGCCAGCAGCGCTCTAGCGGGAGATTACAATGAGCAGTTCTTC.

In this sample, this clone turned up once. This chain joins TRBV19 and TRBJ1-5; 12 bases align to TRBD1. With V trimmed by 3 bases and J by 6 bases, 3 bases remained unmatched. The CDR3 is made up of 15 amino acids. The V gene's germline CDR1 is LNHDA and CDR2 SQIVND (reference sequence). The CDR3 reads CASSILGQGAQPQHF. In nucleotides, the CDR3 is TGTGCCAGTAGTATCCTGGGACAGGGGGCTCAGCCCCAGCATTTT.

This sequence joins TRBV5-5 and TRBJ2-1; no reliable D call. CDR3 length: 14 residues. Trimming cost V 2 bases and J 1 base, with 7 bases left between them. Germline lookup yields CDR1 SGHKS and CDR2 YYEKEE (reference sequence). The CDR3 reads CASSFQASYNEQFF. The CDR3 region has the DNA TGTGCCAGCAGCTTCCAGGCATCCTACAATGAGCAGTTCTTC.

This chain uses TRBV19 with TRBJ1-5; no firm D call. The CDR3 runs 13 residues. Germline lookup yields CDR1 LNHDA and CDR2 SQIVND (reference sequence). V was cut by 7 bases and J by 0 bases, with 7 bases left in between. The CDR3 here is CASKRNSNQPQHF. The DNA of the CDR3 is TGTGCCAGTAAGAGGAATAGCAATCAGCCCCAGCATTTT.

CDR3 sequence (DNA): TGTGCCAGCAGTTACGGGGGCCCACAAGAGACCCAGTACTTC. As protein: CASSYGGPQETQYF. V usage is TRBV6-6 and J usage is TRBJ2-5; D is perhaps TRBD1 (6 bases). The CDR3 has 14 residues. The V end lost 2 bases, the J end lost 2 bases, and 9 bases lay between the germline ends. Germline V gene lookup returns CDR1 MNHNY and CDR2 SVGAGI (reference sequence).

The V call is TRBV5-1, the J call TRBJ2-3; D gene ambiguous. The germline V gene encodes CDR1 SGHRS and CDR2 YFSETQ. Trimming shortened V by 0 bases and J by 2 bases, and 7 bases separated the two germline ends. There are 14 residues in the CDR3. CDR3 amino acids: CASSLAQFTDTQYF. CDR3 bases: TGCGCCAGCAGCTTGGCACAGTTCACAGATACGCAGTATTTT.

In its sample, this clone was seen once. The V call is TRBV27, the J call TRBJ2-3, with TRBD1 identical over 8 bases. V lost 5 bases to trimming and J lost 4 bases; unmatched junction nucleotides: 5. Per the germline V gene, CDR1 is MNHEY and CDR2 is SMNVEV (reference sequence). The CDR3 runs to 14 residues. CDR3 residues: CASSRTGLADTQYF. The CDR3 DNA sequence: TGTGCCAGCAGTAGGACAGGGTTGGCAGATACGCAGTATTTT.

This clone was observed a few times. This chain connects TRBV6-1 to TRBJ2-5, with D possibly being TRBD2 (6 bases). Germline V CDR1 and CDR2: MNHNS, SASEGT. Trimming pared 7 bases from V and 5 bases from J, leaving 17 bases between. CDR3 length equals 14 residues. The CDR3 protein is CASTPGGAAETQYF. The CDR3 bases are TGTGCCAGCACCCCTGGAGGGGCGGCCGAGACCCAGTACTTC.

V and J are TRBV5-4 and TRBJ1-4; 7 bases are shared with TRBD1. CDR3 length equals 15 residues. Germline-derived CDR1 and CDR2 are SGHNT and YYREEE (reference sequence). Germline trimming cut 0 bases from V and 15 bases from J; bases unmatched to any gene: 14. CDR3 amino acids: CASSLAGTDNERLFF. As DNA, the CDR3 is TGTGCCAGCAGCTTGGCCGGGACAGATAATGAACGGTTGTTTTTT. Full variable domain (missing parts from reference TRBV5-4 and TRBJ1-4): ETGVTQSPTHLIKTRGQQVTLRCSSQSGHNTVSWYQQALGQGPQFIFQYYREEENGRGNFPPRFSGLQFPNYSSELNVNALELDDSALYLCASSLAGTDNERLFFGSGTQLSVL.

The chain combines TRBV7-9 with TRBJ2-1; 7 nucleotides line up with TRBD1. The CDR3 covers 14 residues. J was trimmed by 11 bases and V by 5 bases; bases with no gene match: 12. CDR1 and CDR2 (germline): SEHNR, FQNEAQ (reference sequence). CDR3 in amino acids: CASSRQGREPQQFF. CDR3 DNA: TGTGCCAGCAGCCGACAGGGTAGGGAGCCCCAGCAGTTCTTC.